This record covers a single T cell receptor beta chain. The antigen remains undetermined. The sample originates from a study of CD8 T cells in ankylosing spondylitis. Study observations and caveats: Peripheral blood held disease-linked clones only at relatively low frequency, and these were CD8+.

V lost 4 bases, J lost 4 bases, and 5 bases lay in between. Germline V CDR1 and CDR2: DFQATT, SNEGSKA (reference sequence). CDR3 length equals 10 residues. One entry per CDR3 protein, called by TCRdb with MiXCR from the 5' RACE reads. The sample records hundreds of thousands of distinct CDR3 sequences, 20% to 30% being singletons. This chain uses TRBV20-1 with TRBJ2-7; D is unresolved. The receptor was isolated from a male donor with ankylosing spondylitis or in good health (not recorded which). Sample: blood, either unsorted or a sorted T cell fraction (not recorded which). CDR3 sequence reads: CSATPYEQYF. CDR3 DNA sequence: TGCAGTGCTACCCCGTACGAGCAGTACTTC.